These T cell receptor beta chains were read from a single sample in a study of regulatory T cells in long-lasting Graves disease. One entry per CDR3 protein, called by TCRdb with MiXCR from the multiplex PCR reads. This table has fewer than 650,000 distinct CDR3 sequences, about 16% appearing once. The same sample was also used in a study of T cells in Graves' hyperthyroidism and ophthalmopathy.

The sample consisted of peripheral blood mononuclear cells (PBMCs), taken at new diagnosis, from a patient treated with antithyroid drugs. These receptors were taken from a woman under 40 with Graves disease. Both conserved end residues are part of each CDR3. A D gene is named only where the DNA matches it firmly. Not every row has a clone size; where given, it reads once, few, many or a size class.

>TRBJ2-3|TRBD1|TRBV20-1|-
TGCAGTGCCGGACAGGGGCCCGTGGGCACAGATACGCAGTATTTT
CSAGQGPVGTDTQYF
>TRBJ2-1|TRBD1|TRBV24-1|many
TGTGCCACCAGTGACACCGGGACAGGGAGGTCCTACAATGAGCAGTTCTTC
CATSDTGTGRSYNEQFF
>TRBJ1-3|-|TRBV3-1|-
TGTGCCAGCAGCCTTCGGACCCAGTATGGAAACACCATATATTTT
CASSLRTQYGNTIYF
>TRBJ1-1|-|TRBV27|many
TGTGCCAGCAATAATGATAACAGGCCCTCTGAAGCTTTCTTT
CASNNDNRPSEAFF
>TRBJ2-7|-|TRBV7-9|-
TGTGCCAGCAGCGGTACGGGGGAGCAGTACTTC
CASSGTGEQYF
>TRBJ1-1|-|TRBV5-1|many
TGCGCCAGCAGCTTGAAGTTAGGAGGGGGTGAAGCTTTCTTT
CASSLKLGGGEAFF
>TRBJ1-5|-|TRBV20-1|many
TGCAGTGCTAGGGACCACGAGACAGGATCCTCCCAGCCCCAGCATTTT
CSARDHETGSSQPQHF
>TRBJ2-5|-|TRBV28|many
TGTGCCAGCAGTTTCATCGGAGAGACCCAGTACTTC
CASSFIGETQYF
>TRBJ1-1|-|TRBV19|few
TGTGCCAGTAGTAGGGAGGGGCTCGGGACTGAAGCTTTCTTT
CASSREGLGTEAFF
>TRBJ2-3|TRBD1|TRBV5-5|-
TGTGCCAGCAGCCCAACGGACAGGTACACAGATACGCAGTATTTT
CASSPTDRYTDTQYF
>TRBJ2-2|TRBD1|TRBV11-3|many
TGTGCCAGCAGCGCAAGTCGACAGGGACCGAACACCGGGGAGCTGTTTTTT
CASSASRQGPNTGELFF
>TRBJ2-1|-|TRBV29-1|many
TGCAGTGCCCTCTACCCCCCCTACAATGAGCAGTTCTTC
CSALYPPYNEQFF
>TRBJ2-5|TRBD2|TRBV7-2|many
TGTGCCAGCAGCTTAGGGACTAGCATTGGGGAGACCCAGTACTTC
CASSLGTSIGETQYF
>TRBJ1-5|TRBD1|TRBV6-5|-
TGTGCCAGCAGTTACACAAAACCGGGACAGGGGAGGAAGCCCCAGCATTTT
CASSYTKPGQGRKPQHF
>TRBJ2-7|-|TRBV10-3|many
TGTGCCATCAGCAAGAACATCGACAGCTACGAGCAGTACTTC
CAISKNIDSYEQYF
>TRBJ2-1|TRBD2|TRBV20-1|-
TGCAGTACGCCGAACCGAGCAGGGTACTACGGGACTACTATTGCAAATGAGCAGTTCTTC
CSTPNRAGYYGTTIANEQFF
>TRBJ1-1|TRBD1|TRBV12-3/TRBV12-4|-
TGTGCCAGCAGGGGCGACAGGGGTAACACTGAAGCTTTCTTT
CASRGDRGNTEAFF
>TRBJ1-2|-|TRBV5-1|few
TGCGCCAGCAGCTTGACGGGGAGGCTATGGGATGGCTACACCTTC
CASSLTGRLWDGYTF
>TRBJ2-2|TRBD1|TRBV28|-
TGTGCCAGCAGTCCCCCAACGGGACAGGGGGCCTCCGGGGAGCTGTTTTTT
CASSPPTGQGASGELFF
>TRBJ2-7|-|TRBV18|few
TGTGCCAGCTCACCGGACCAAACCTACGAGCAGTACTTC
CASSPDQTYEQYF
>TRBJ2-1|-|TRBV7-2|many
TGTGCCAGCAGCTCCACCTACCAGGCGGAGCAGTTCTTC
CASSSTYQAEQFF
>TRBJ1-6|-|TRBV27|many
TGTGCCAGCAGTTTGAAGGATTTCAATTCACCCCTCCACTTT
CASSLKDFNSPLHF
>TRBJ1-1|-|TRBV5-5|many
TGTGCCAGCAGCTTGCTTTCCACAGGAGCTTTCTTT
CASSLLSTGAFF
>TRBJ1-5|-|TRBV7-8|many
TGTGCCAGCAGCTTAGTAGACCAGCCCCAGCATTTT
CASSLVDQPQHF
>TRBJ1-1|-|TRBV5-4|few
TGTGCCAGCAGCAATCCGGACACGAGTTACACTGAAGCTTTCTTT
CASSNPDTSYTEAFF
>TRBJ2-4|-|TRBV12-3/TRBV12-4|many
TGTGCCAGCAGTTTAGGTTCTAAAGGGGAAAACATTCAGTACTTC
CASSLGSKGENIQYF
>TRBJ2-1|TRBD2|TRBV9|many
TGTGCCAGCAGCCTCCGGACTAGCGGGAGCGATGAGCAGTTCTTC
CASSLRTSGSDEQFF
>TRBJ2-3|-|TRBV12-3/TRBV12-4|many
TGTGCCAGCAGTTTGAGGCAAGCCAGGGATACGCAGTATTTT
CASSLRQARDTQYF
>TRBJ2-3|-|TRBV3-1|-
TGTGCCAGCAGCCAAGGGGCCCTAGATACGCAGTATTTT
CASSQGALDTQYF
>TRBJ1-1|-|TRBV6-2/TRBV6-3|many
TGTGCCAGCAGTTACCCCCCTCCGGGGCGGAACACTGAAGCTTTCTTT
CASSYPPPGRNTEAFF
>TRBJ2-7|-|TRBV27|few
TGTGCCAGCAGAACACGGACGGGACCCTACGAGCAGTACTTC
CASRTRTGPYEQYF
>TRBJ1-2|-|TRBV30|-
TGTGCCTGGGCTACACGAAACCTCTATGGCTACACCTTC
CAWATRNLYGYTF
>TRBJ2-2|TRBD2|TRBV7-6|-
TGTGCCAGCAGGATGAAGGGTGCGGGAGTCGAATACACCGGGGAGCTGTTTTTT
CASRMKGAGVEYTGELFF
>TRBJ2-5|-|TRBV4-1|-
TGCGCCAGCAGCCAAGATCGTCCTCGGGACGAGACCCAGTACTTC
CASSQDRPRDETQYF
>TRBJ2-3|-|TRBV27|few
TGTGCCAGCAGACGTGATATGGGGACAGATACGCAGTATTTT
CASRRDMGTDTQYF
>TRBJ2-4|-|TRBV12-3/TRBV12-4|-
TGTGCCAGCAGTCGAAAAAGTCCCCAAAACATTCAGTACTTC
CASSRKSPQNIQYF
>TRBJ2-1|TRBD2|TRBV20-1|-
TGCAGTGCTCCCACTCCAGCGGGAATTAGTTACAATGAGCAGTTCTTC
CSAPTPAGISYNEQFF